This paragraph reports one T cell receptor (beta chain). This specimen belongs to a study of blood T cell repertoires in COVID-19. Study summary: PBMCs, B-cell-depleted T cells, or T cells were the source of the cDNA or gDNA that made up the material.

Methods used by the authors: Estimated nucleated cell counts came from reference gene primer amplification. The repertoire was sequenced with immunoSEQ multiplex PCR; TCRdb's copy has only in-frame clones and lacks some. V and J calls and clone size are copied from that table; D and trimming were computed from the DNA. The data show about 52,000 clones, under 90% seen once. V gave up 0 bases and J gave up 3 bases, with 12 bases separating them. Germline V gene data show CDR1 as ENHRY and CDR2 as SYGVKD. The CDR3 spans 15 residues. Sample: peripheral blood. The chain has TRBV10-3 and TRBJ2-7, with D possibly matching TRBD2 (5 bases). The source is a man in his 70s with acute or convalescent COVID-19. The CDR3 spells CAISESTGWIYEQYF. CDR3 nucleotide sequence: TGTGCCATCAGTGAGTCAACGGGATGGATCTACGAGCAGTACTTC.